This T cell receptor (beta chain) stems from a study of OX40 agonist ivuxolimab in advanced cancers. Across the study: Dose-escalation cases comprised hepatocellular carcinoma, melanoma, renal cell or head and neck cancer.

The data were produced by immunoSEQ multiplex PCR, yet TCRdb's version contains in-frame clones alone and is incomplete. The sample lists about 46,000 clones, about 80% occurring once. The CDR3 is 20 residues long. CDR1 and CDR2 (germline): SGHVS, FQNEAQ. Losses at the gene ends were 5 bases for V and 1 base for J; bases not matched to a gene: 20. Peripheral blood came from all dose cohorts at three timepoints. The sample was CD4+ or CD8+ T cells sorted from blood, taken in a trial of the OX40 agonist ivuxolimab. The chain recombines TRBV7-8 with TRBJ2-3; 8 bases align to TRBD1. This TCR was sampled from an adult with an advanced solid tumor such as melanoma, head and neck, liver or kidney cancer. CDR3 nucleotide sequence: TGTGCCAGCAGCCTAAAACGGGTATCCAGGGGGCATGACGGCACAGATACGCAGTATTTT. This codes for CASSLKRVSRGHDGTDTQYF.